This TCR beta chain originates from a study of cytotoxic CD8 clonotypes in ibrutinib-treated CLL. Germline V gives CDR1 SGHNT, CDR2 YYREEE (reference sequence). V was trimmed by 1 base and J by 0 bases, leaving 7 bases between them. CDR3 length equals 15 residues. This clone has only a few counts. Assay used: immunoSEQ multiplex PCR; TCRdb lists only in-frame clones, some missing. The profile shows roughly 150,000 clones, less than 85% of them singletons. The V gene is TRBV5-4, the J gene TRBJ1-4, with D unresolved. This sample comprised PBMCs, obtained after 24 months of ibrutinib treatment. The receptor was derived from a human donor with chronic lymphocytic leukemia. The CDR3 coding sequence is TGTGCCAGCAGCTTGAAGAGGGCAACTAATGAAAAACTGTTTTTT. Its protein is CASSLKRATNEKLFF.